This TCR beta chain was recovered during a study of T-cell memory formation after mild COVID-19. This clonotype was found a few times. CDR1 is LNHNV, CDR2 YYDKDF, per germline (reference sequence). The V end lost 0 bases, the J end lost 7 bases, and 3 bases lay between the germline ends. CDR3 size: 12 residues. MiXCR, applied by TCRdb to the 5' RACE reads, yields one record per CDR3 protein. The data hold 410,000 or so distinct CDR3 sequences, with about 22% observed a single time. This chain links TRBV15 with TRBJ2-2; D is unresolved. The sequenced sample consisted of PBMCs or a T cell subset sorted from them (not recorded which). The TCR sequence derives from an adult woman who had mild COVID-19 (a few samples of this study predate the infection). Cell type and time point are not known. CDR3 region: CATSRDVGELFF. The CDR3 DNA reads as TGTGCCACCAGCAGAGATGTCGGGGAGCTGTTTTTT.